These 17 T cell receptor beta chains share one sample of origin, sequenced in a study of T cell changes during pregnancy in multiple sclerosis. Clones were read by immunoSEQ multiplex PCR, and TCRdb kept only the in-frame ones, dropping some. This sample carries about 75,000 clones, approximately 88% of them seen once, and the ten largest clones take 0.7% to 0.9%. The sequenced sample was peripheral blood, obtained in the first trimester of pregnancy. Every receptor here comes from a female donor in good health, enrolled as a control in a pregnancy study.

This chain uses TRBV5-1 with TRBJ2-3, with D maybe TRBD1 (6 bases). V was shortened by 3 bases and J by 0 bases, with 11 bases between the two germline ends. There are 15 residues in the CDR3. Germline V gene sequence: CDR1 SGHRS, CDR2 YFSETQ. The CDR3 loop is CASSSQTGSTDTQYF. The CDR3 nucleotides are TGCGCCAGCAGCTCCCAGACAGGAAGCACAGATACGCAGTATTTT.

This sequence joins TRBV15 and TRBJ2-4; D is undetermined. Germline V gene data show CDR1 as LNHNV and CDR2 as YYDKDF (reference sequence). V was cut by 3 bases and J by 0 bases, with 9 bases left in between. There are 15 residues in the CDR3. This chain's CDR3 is CATSRETVAKNIQYF. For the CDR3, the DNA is TGTGCCACCAGCAGGGAGACGGTAGCCAAAAACATTCAGTACTTC.

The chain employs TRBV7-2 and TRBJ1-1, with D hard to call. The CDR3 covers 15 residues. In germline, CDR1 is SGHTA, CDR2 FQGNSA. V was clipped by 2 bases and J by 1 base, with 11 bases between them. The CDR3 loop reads CASSLFGGGNTEAFF. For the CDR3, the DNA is TGTGCCAGCAGCTTATTCGGCGGCGGGAACACTGAAGCTTTCTTT. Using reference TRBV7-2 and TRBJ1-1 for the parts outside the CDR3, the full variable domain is GAGVSQSPSNKVTEKGKDVELRCDPISGHTALYWYRQSLGQGLEFLIYFQGNSAPDKSGLPSDRFSAERTGGSVSTLTIQRTQQEDSAVYLCASSLFGGGNTEAFFGQGTRLTVV.

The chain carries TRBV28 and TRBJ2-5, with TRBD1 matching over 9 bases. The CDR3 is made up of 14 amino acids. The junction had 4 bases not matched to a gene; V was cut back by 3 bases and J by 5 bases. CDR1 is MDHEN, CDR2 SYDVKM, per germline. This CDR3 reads CASSFTGGQETQYF. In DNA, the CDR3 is TGTGCCAGCAGTTTCACAGGGGGCCAGGAGACCCAGTACTTC.

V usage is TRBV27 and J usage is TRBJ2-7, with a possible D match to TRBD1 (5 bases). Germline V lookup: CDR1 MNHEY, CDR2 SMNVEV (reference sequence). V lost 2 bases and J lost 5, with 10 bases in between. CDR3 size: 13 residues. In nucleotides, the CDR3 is TGTGCCAGCAGTTTACAGGGTCTCCACGAGCAGTACTTC. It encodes CASSLQGLHEQYF.

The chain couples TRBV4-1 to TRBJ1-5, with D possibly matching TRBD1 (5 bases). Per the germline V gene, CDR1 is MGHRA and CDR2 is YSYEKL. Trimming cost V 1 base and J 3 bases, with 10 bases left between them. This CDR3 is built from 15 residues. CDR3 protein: CASSQGRQTNQPQHF. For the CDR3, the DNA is TGCGCCAGCAGCCAAGGACGACAGACCAATCAGCCCCAGCATTTT.

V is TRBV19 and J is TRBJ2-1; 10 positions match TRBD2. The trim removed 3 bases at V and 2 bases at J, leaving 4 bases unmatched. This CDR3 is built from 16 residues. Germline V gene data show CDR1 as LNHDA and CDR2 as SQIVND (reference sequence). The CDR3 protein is CASSIASGRAYNEQFF. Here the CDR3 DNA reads TGTGCCAGTAGTATTGCTAGCGGGAGAGCCTACAATGAGCAGTTCTTC.

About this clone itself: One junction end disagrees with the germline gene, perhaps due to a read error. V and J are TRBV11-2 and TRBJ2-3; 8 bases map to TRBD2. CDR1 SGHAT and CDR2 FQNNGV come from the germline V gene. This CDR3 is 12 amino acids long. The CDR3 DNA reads TGTGCCAGCAGCTTAGGATTAGCGGGAATAGATTTT. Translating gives CASSLGLAGIDF.

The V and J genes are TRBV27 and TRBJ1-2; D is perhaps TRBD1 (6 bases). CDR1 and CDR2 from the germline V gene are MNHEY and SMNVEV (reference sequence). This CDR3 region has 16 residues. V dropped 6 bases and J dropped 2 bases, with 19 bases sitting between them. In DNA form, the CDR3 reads TGTGCCAGCAGCCGAACTCCCCACCAGGGGAACTATGGCTACACCTTC. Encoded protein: CASSRTPHQGNYGYTF.

CDR3 residues: CASNLQGNSPLHF. The DNA for the CDR3 is TGTGCCAGCAACCTGCAGGGGAATTCACCCCTCCACTTT. The chain uses TRBV14 and TRBJ1-6; D is possibly TRBD1 (6 bases). Trimming removed 7 bases from V and 7 bases from J, with 11 bases in between. CDR3 length: 13 residues. The germline gives CDR1 SGHDN, CDR2 FVKESK.

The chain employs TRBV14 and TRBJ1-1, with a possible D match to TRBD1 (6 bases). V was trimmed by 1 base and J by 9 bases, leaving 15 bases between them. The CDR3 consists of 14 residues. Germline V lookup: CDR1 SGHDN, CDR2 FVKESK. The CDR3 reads CASSQAGAIRKAFF. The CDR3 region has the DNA TGTGCCAGCAGCCAAGCAGGGGCGATAAGAAAAGCTTTCTTT.

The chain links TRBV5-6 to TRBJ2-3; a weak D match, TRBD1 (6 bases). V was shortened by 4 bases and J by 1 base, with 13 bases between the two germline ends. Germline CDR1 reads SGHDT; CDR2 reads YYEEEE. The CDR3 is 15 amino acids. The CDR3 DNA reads TGTGCCAGCAGCCTTTTGGGGGCTGGCACAGATACGCAGTATTTT. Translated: CASSLLGAGTDTQYF.

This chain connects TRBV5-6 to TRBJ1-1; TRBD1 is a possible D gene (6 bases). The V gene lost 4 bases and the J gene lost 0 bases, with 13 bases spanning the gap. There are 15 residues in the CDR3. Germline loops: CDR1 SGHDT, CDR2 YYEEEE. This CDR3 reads CASSPPQGLNTEAFF. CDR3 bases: TGTGCCAGCAGCCCCCCCCAGGGGCTGAACACTGAAGCTTTCTTT. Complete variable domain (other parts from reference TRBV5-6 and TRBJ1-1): DAGVTQSPTHLIKTRGQQVTLRCSPKSGHDTVSWYQQALGQGPQFIFQYYEEEERQRGNFPDRFSGHQFPNYSSELNVNALLLGDSALYLCASSPPQGLNTEAFFGQGTRLTVV.

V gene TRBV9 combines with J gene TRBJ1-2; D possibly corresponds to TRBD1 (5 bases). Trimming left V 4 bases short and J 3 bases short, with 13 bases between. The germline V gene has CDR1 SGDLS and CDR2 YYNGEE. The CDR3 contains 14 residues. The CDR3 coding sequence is TGTGCCAGCAGCCCCACCGGGGGGTACTATGGCTACACCTTC. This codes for CASSPTGGYYGYTF.

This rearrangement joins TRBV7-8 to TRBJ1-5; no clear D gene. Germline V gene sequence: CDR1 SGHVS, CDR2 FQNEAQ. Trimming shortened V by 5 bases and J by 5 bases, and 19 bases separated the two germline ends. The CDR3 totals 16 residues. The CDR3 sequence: CASSQIPVAGDQPQHF. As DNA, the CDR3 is TGTGCCAGCAGCCAAATCCCGGTCGCTGGTGATCAGCCCCAGCATTTT.

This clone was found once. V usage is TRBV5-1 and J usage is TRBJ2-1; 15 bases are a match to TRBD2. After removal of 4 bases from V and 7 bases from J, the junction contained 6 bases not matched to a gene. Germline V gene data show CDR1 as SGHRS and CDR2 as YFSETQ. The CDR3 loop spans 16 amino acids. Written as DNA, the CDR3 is TGCGCCAGCAGCCGAACGGGACTAGCGGGGGGTAATGAGCAGTTCTTC. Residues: CASSRTGLAGGNEQFF.

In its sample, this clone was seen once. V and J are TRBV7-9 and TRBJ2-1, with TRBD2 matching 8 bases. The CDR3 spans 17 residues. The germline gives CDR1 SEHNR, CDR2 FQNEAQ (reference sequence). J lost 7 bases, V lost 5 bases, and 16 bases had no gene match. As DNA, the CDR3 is TGTGCCAGCAGCGGATCGGATAGGAGCGGGAGAGGGAATGAGCAGTTCTTC. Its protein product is CASSGSDRSGRGNEQFF.